This TCR beta chain was identified in a study of cytomegalovirus exposure and HLA in healthy donors. Overall study: Earlier sequencing of approximately 200 million T cells yielded around 120 million unique TCR beta sequences.

The donors, nominally healthy at sampling, likely had unrecorded immune exposures. Findings and caveats of the study: A later analysis linked a missense variant in DCLRE1C to the trimming of TCR beta V and J genes.

PCR primers comprised 60 Vbeta and 13 Jbeta primers. Sequencing was performed with immunoSEQ multiplex PCR; in TCRdb, only in-frame clones are kept and a portion is missing. The sample shows 85,000 to 100,000 clones, around 80% of them seen only once. A remark on this clone: What it recognizes is unknown.

Germline V CDR1 and CDR2: MDHEN, SYDVKM. V dropped 6 bases and J dropped 5 bases, with 10 bases sitting between them. The CDR3 consists of 12 residues. Sequenced input: PBMCs. This clonotype was obtained from a woman aged 55-70 years in good health and CMV-seronegative. The chain uses TRBV28 and TRBJ1-1; D is perhaps TRBD1 (5 bases). Written as DNA, the CDR3 is TGTGCCAGCAGACCCGGGGGAACTGAAGCTTTCTTT. It specifies CASRPGGTEAFF.